This TCR beta chain was captured in a study of shared clonotypes between healthy human individuals. The overall study: Aged between 18 and 49, the donors were a couple of women and a few men.

The ends were cut back, 5 bases at V and 3 bases at J, with 30 bases in the middle. Germline V gives CDR1 SGHTS, CDR2 YDEGEE. The length of the CDR3 is 19 residues. In the original processing: Quality scores were absent from the junction-only immunoSEQ sequences, so filtering differed. Measured with immunoSEQ multiplex PCR; TCRdb has only the in-frame clones, and not every one. V and J calls and clone size are copied from that table; D and trimming were computed from the DNA. Of millions of clones in the sample, more than 90% were seen once. General study findings and limits: Investigators expected sequencing depth to affect clonotype sharing among donors. Lower generation probabilities were found for non-shared clonotypes than for those shared by all four donors.

This clone was seen once. Its matching antigen is unknown. What was sequenced was naive CD4+ T cells sorted from blood. The sample's subset: CD45RA+ positively selected. V gene TRBV5-8 combines with J gene TRBJ2-7; D tentatively fits TRBD1 or TRBD2 (5 bases each). The TCR originated in a man aged 18 to 30 in good health. The CDR3 protein is CASRPFGTRIWDEDYEQYF. For the CDR3, the DNA is TGTGCCAGCAGGCCCTTTGGGACCCGGATATGGGACGAGGACTACGAGCAGTACTTC.